The following is a T cell receptor beta chain sequence with its context. It lacks a known antigen. No qualities accompany the bases; no much larger clone lies one base away. Using the deep immunoSEQ assay, TCR CDR3 regions were amplified from genomic DNA by multiplex PCR. Extracted genomic DNA from each cell subset was distributed evenly across all wells of several immunoSEQ 96-well plates, and each plate was treated as a replicate. Each replicate PCR for unsorted PBMC received roughly 300 ng genomic DNA, equal to tens of thousands of T cell genomes. Ten immunoSEQ deep assay plates were used to sequence the unsorted PBMC genomic DNA. Purified libraries were quantified with a Qubit 3.0 fluorometer, sized on a Bioanalyzer 2100, and re-quantified with the KAPA Library Quantification kit. A separate single-read 150-cycle Illumina NextSeq 550 flow cell was used to sequence each immunoSEQ 96-well plate. For the original study's pipeline: Because only junctional sequences without quality scores were contained in the immunoSEQ output, filtering matching that applied to full-length reads could not be performed. To assign V/J genes and CDR3, sequences were annotated against IMGT germline references using PyIR, a Python wrapper for IgBLAST v1.9. Reads were filtered out if the reads had weak V/J assignments (E-value above 1e-6), no CDR3, stop codons, out-of-frame junctions, or ambiguous translated residues. V3J clonotypes were defined as sequences sharing an identical inferred V gene, J gene, and CDR3 amino acid sequence. Percentage overlap between repertoires was calculated by dividing the number of shared unique clonotypes by the size of the smaller repertoire. Three approaches were used to assess repertoire richness: RTK rarefaction, the Chao1 estimator, and Recon v2.1 estimates of unobserved clonotypes. Here the immuneACCESS table is served through TCRdb, limited to in-frame sequences with V and J called. Missing clones are a known gap in these copies; in checked studies unresolved V genes cover under half, and the rest lacks a known reason. V, J and clone size derive from that table, while D and trimming were established from the DNA sequence. This sample lists hundreds of thousands of clones; more than 75% were detected once. The ten top clones hold roughly 13% of the sample.

The data stem from a study of shared clonotypes between healthy human individuals (TCRdb year 2020). Study-level background: Two women and three men aged 18 to 49 years were included in the cohort. To estimate repertoire size and how much clonotypes are shared between individuals, the study performed deep sequencing of blood TCR repertoires from a handful of healthy adults. To increase sequencing depth and limit assay-specific biases, TCR repertoire library preparation and sequencing were carried out by different laboratories using diverse techniques. Between about 0.8 and 9.5 billion PBMCs per donor were obtained by leukapheresis.

Points the paper makes about the study in general: Because the study included only a small number of donors, the genetic and exposure-history diversity represented was limited. Pairwise subsampling led to the expectation that sequencing depth would affect the degree of clonotype sharing among donors. Only blood was sampled, and tissue TCR repertoires likely differ from those in blood.

Donors were healthy HIV-negative adults with no recently reported acute infections or vaccinations. All donors were Caucasian adults living in Nashville, Tennessee, USA. For unsorted samples, approximately 81 million PBMCs were counted, and genomic DNA was extracted using the QIAamp DNA Blood Mini kit. After blood collection by leukapheresis, PBMCs were isolated using Ficoll-Histopaque density gradient centrifugation and then cryopreserved in the vapor phase of liquid nitrogen. This clonotype originated in a woman between 40 and 50 years old in good health. Some clones in this sample may be carry-over from other donors' samples. Source material: PBMCs.

CDR3 reads: CASSQGQNKQYF. The DNA sequence follows: TGTGCCAGCAGCCAGGGGCAAAACAAGCAGTACTTC. The V and J genes are TRBV4-2 and TRBJ2-7, and possibly TRBD1, on 5 matching bases. From a lookup of the germline V gene, CDR1 and CDR2 are LGHNA and YNFKEQ. V gives up 3 bases and J gives up 8 bases, and the segment between their germline ends measures 11 bases. Inclusive of the bounding cysteine and phenylalanine, the CDR3 is 12 residues long. The sequence is cut down to CDR3 DNA, 36 bases in frame from base 1.